This is a list of T cell receptor beta chains from one sample in a study of blood T cell repertoires in COVID-19. Repertoires were generated with immunoSEQ multiplex PCR, while TCRdb's copy carries only in-frame clones and drops some. Of nearly 400,000 clones listed, roughly 90% were seen once; the top ten hold 1.7%. The sequenced sample was PBMCs or T cells enriched from blood (not recorded which). The receptors derive from a woman aged 25-40 years who had recovered from COVID-19. CDR3s include the opening cysteine and the closing phenylalanine or tryptophan. Fields, in order: clone size, D gene, J gene, V gene, CDR3 protein. D genes are given only for firm matches. Size is stated for part of the rows, as once, few or many counts, or as a class when the clone is expanded.

clone size: -
D gene: -
J gene: TRBJ2-2
V gene: TRBV9
CDR3 protein: CASSVKASGELFF

clone size: once
D gene: TRBD2
J gene: TRBJ2-2
V gene: TRBV28
CDR3 protein: CASSLGLAGAGELFF

clone size: -
D gene: -
J gene: TRBJ1-1
V gene: TRBV28
CDR3 protein: CASSSNTEAFF

clone size: once
D gene: -
J gene: TRBJ2-5
V gene: TRBV7-2
CDR3 protein: CASSLTQGWRGTQYF

clone size: -
D gene: -
J gene: TRBJ1-1
V gene: TRBV7-9
CDR3 protein: CASSFPFTF

clone size: -
D gene: TRBD2
J gene: TRBJ2-7
V gene: TRBV10-3
CDR3 protein: CAITHSGSSYEQYF

clone size: -
D gene: -
J gene: TRBJ2-7
V gene: TRBV11-2
CDR3 protein: CASSLPRVGDEQYF

clone size: once
D gene: -
J gene: TRBJ1-2
V gene: TRBV4-1
CDR3 protein: CASSQDPRPLNYGYTF

clone size: -
D gene: -
J gene: TRBJ1-1
V gene: TRBV30
CDR3 protein: CAWSVRGRVAEAFF

clone size: -
D gene: TRBD1
J gene: TRBJ2-5
V gene: TRBV9
CDR3 protein: CASSVGTGGRETQYF

clone size: -
D gene: -
J gene: TRBJ1-1
V gene: TRBV6-4
CDR3 protein: CASTPLGDTGRNTEAFF

clone size: -
D gene: -
J gene: TRBJ1-4
V gene: TRBV10-3
CDR3 protein: CATRPGSTNEKLFF

clone size: -
D gene: TRBD2
J gene: TRBJ2-7
V gene: TRBV3-1/TRBV3-2
CDR3 protein: CASSQRERESSYEQYF

clone size: -
D gene: TRBD1
J gene: TRBJ1-1
V gene: TRBV25-1
CDR3 protein: CASSAGQGATEAFF

clone size: -
D gene: -
J gene: TRBJ1-1
V gene: TRBV7-2
CDR3 protein: CASSFRNTEAFF

clone size: -
D gene: -
J gene: TRBJ1-1
V gene: TRBV5-6
CDR3 protein: CASSQGSEAFF

clone size: -
D gene: -
J gene: TRBJ1-2
V gene: TRBV11-2
CDR3 protein: CASSFDRTTYGYTF

clone size: -
D gene: TRBD2
J gene: TRBJ2-1
V gene: TRBV30
CDR3 protein: CAWSPTSGGAHEQFF

clone size: -
D gene: -
J gene: TRBJ2-5
V gene: TRBV27
CDR3 protein: CASSLVKAGLQETQYF

clone size: -
D gene: TRBD1
J gene: TRBJ1-1
V gene: TRBV29-1
CDR3 protein: CSVGGTGLNTEAFF

clone size: -
D gene: TRBD1
J gene: TRBJ2-2
V gene: TRBV7-9
CDR3 protein: CASSSATGSGELFF

clone size: -
D gene: -
J gene: TRBJ1-1
V gene: TRBV3-1/TRBV3-2
CDR3 protein: CASSQDRWAEAFF

clone size: -
D gene: -
J gene: TRBJ1-2
V gene: TRBV2
CDR3 protein: CASSTIGDNGYTF

clone size: -
D gene: -
J gene: TRBJ1-2
V gene: TRBV10-3
CDR3 protein: CAISPNRRNYGYTF

clone size: -
D gene: -
J gene: TRBJ2-7
V gene: TRBV12-5
CDR3 protein: CASGLVRDGGYEQYF

clone size: once
D gene: TRBD1
J gene: TRBJ1-5
V gene: TRBV5-4
CDR3 protein: CASSRDRGAQPQHF

clone size: -
D gene: -
J gene: TRBJ2-1
V gene: TRBV5-1
CDR3 protein: CASSLTRGNEQFF

clone size: -
D gene: -
J gene: TRBJ2-1
V gene: TRBV20-1
CDR3 protein: CSAGPSDEQFF

clone size: -
D gene: -
J gene: TRBJ1-6
V gene: TRBV14
CDR3 protein: CASSHVGSGVLGNSPLHF

clone size: -
D gene: TRBD1
J gene: TRBJ2-7
V gene: TRBV11-1
CDR3 protein: CASSRRTGRSEQYF

clone size: -
D gene: TRBD2
J gene: TRBJ2-7
V gene: TRBV10-3
CDR3 protein: CAISRSTSGSYEQYF

clone size: -
D gene: -
J gene: TRBJ1-1
V gene: TRBV2
CDR3 protein: CASSEETGWMNTEAFF

clone size: -
D gene: -
J gene: TRBJ1-4
V gene: TRBV10-1
CDR3 protein: CATPGGLGEKLFF

clone size: -
D gene: -
J gene: TRBJ1-1
V gene: TRBV6-5
CDR3 protein: CASSRQYWGEAFF

clone size: once
D gene: -
J gene: TRBJ1-1
V gene: TRBV20-1
CDR3 protein: CSAREFTEAFF

clone size: once
D gene: -
J gene: TRBJ2-2
V gene: TRBV23-1
CDR3 protein: CASSQEGHTGELFF

clone size: -
D gene: -
J gene: TRBJ1-4
V gene: TRBV19
CDR3 protein: CASRTLMEEKLFF

clone size: -
D gene: TRBD2
J gene: TRBJ2-5
V gene: TRBV2
CDR3 protein: CASGRRREVGETQYF

clone size: -
D gene: TRBD1
J gene: TRBJ1-4
V gene: TRBV4-3
CDR3 protein: CASSLQTGSNEKLFF

clone size: -
D gene: TRBD1
J gene: TRBJ1-5
V gene: TRBV2
CDR3 protein: CASRTGQGYQPQHF

clone size: -
D gene: TRBD1
J gene: TRBJ1-5
V gene: TRBV18
CDR3 protein: CASSLDRGLNQPQHF

clone size: -
D gene: -
J gene: TRBJ2-1
V gene: TRBV7-6
CDR3 protein: CASSLYLRTGLYNEQFF

clone size: few
D gene: TRBD2
J gene: TRBJ2-3
V gene: TRBV11-2
CDR3 protein: CASSLRTSGGDPTDTQYF

clone size: -
D gene: -
J gene: TRBJ2-1
V gene: TRBV5-4
CDR3 protein: CSAGSYNEQFF

clone size: -
D gene: TRBD1
J gene: TRBJ1-2
V gene: TRBV5-5
CDR3 protein: CASSLVGQTTYGYTF

clone size: once
D gene: -
J gene: TRBJ2-7
V gene: TRBV12-3/TRBV12-4
CDR3 protein: CASSLRAVYEQYF

clone size: -
D gene: -
J gene: TRBJ2-3
V gene: TRBV11-2
CDR3 protein: CASSLALARADTQYF

clone size: -
D gene: -
J gene: TRBJ1-2
V gene: TRBV28
CDR3 protein: CASSLLDYGYTF

clone size: -
D gene: -
J gene: TRBJ1-5
V gene: TRBV19
CDR3 protein: CATYGGLNQPQHF

clone size: once
D gene: -
J gene: TRBJ2-3
V gene: TRBV3-1/TRBV3-2
CDR3 protein: CASSHRPEDITDTQYF